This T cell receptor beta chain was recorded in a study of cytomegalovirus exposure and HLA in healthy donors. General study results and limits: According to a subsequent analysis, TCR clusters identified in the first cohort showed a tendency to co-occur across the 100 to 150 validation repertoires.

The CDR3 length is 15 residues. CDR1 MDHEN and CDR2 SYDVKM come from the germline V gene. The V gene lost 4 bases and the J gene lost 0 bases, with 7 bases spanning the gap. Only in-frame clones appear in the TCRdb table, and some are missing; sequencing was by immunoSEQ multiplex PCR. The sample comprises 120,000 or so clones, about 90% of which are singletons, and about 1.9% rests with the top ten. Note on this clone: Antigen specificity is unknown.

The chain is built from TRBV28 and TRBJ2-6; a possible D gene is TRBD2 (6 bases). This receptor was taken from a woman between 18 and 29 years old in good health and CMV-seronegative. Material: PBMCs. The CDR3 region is CASSSGLSGANVLTF. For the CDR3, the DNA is TGTGCCAGCAGTTCGGGACTCTCTGGGGCCAACGTCCTGACTTTC.